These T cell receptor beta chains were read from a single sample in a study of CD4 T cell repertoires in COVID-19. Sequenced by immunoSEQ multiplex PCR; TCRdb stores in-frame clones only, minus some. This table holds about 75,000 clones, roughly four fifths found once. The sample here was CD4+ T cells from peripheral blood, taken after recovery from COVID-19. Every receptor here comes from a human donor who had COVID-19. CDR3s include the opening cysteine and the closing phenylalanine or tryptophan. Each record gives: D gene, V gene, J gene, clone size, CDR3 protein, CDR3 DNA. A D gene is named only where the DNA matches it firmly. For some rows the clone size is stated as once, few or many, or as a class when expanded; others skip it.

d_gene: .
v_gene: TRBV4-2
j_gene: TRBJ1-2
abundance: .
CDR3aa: CASSQVGEYGYTF
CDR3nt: TGTGCCAGCAGCCAAGTTGGGGAGTATGGCTACACCTTC

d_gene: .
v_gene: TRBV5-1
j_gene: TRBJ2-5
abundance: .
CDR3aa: CATTDRGRGQETQYF
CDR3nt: TGCGCCACCACGGACCGGGGAAGGGGCCAAGAGACCCAGTACTTC

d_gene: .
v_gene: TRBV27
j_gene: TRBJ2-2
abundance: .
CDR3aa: CATLGRNTGELFF
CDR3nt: TGTGCCACCCTCGGTAGAAACACCGGGGAGCTGTTTTTT

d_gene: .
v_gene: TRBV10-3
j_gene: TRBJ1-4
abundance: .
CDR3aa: CATQSSEKLFF
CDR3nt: TGTGCCACCCAATCGTCCGAAAAACTGTTTTTT

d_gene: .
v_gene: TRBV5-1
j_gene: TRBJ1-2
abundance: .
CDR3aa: CASSFPQGHGYTF
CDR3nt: TGCGCCAGCAGCTTCCCTCAGGGGCATGGCTACACCTTC

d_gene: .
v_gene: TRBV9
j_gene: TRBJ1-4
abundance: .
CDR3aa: CASSVTGDGLEKLFF
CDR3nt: TGTGCCAGCAGCGTAACGGGGGACGGTCTTGAAAAACTGTTTTTT

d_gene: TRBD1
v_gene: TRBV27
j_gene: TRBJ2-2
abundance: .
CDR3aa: CASSSRTGTGTGELFF
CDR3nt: TGTGCCAGCAGTTCGCGGACAGGGACGGGGACCGGGGAGCTGTTTTTT

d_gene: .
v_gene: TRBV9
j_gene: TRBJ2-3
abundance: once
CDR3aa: CASNRDTDTQYF
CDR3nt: TGTGCCAGCAACCGGGACACAGATACGCAGTATTTT

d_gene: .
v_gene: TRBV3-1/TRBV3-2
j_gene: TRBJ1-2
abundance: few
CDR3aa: CASSPATGYGYTF
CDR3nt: TGTGCCAGCAGCCCCGCTACAGGCTATGGCTACACCTTC

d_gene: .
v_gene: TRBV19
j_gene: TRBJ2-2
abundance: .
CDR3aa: CASRDRSTGELFF
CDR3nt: TGTGCCAGTAGAGACAGATCCACCGGGGAGCTGTTTTTT

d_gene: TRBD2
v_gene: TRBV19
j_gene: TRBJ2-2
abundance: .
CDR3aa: CASSIAPGLAGGQYTGELFF
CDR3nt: TGTGCCAGTAGTATAGCGCCGGGACTAGCGGGGGGGCAATACACCGGGGAGCTGTTTTTT

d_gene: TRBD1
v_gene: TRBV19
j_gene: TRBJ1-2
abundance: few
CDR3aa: CASSITGGTANYGYTF
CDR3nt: TGTGCCAGTAGTATAACTGGGGGGACAGCTAACTATGGCTACACCTTC

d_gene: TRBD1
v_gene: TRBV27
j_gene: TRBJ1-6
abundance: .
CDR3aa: CASSERGQNSPLHF
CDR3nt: TGTGCCAGCAGTGAGAGGGGGCAGAATTCACCCCTCCACTTT

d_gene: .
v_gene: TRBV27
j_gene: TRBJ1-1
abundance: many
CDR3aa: CASSSSQVNTEAFF
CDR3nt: TGTGCCAGCAGTTCCTCACAGGTTAACACTGAAGCTTTCTTT

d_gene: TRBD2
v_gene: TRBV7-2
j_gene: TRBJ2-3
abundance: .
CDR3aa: CASSFGRGGSDTQYF
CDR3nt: TGTGCCAGCAGCTTCGGGCGGGGGGGTAGTGATACGCAGTATTTT

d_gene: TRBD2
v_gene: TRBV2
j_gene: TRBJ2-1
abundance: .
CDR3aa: CASSEGRREASYNEQFF
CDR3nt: TGTGCCAGCAGTGAAGGTCGGCGGGAGGCCTCATACAATGAGCAGTTCTTC

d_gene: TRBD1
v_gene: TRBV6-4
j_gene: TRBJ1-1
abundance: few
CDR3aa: CASSPDRGLEAFF
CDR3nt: TGTGCCAGCAGCCCCGACAGGGGCCTTGAAGCTTTCTTT

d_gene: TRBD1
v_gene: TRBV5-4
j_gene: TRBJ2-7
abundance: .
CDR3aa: CASSLGQGLTYEQYF
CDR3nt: TGTGCCAGCAGCTTGGGACAGGGGTTAACCTACGAGCAGTACTTC

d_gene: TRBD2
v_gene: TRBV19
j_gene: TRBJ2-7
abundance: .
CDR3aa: CASRVSGEYEQYF
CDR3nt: TGTGCCAGTAGAGTTAGCGGGGAATACGAGCAGTACTTC

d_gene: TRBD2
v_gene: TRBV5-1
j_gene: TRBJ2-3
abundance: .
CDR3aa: CASSLGLAGTSTDTQYF
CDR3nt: TGCGCCAGCAGCTTGGGACTAGCGGGGACTAGCACAGATACGCAGTATTTT

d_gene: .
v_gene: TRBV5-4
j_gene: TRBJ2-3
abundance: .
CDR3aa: CASSARAADTQYF
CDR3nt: TGTGCCAGCAGTGCCCGCGCCGCAGATACGCAGTATTTT

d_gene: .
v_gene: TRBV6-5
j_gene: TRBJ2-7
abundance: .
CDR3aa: CASSYDGYEQYF
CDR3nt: TGTGCCAGCAGTTACGATGGCTACGAGCAGTACTTC

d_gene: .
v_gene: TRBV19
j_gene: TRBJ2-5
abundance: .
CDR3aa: CASKNGGPVETQYF
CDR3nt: TGTGCCAGTAAAAACGGGGGGCCCGTCGAGACCCAGTACTTC

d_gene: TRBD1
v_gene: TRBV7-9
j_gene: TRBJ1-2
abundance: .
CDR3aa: CASSPSGQGANYGYTF
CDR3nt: TGTGCCAGCAGCCCCAGTGGGCAGGGGGCGAACTATGGCTACACCTTC

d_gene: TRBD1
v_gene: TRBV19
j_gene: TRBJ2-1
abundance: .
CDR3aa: CASSTGTENNEQFF
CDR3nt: TGTGCCAGTAGTACAGGGACAGAGAACAATGAGCAGTTCTTC

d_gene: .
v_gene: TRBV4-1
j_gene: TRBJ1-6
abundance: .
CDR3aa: CASSQVGGPGNSPLHF
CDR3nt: TGCGCCAGCAGCCAAGTGGGAGGGCCGGGTAATTCACCCCTCCACTTT

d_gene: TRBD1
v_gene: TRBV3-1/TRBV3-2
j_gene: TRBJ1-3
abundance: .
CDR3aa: CASSLQGGHTIYF
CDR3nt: TGTGCCAGCAGCCTACAGGGGGGGCACACCATATATTTT

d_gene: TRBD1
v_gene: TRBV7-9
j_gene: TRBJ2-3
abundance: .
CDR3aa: CASSLATGVKGTQYF
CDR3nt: TGTGCCAGCAGCTTAGCCACAGGGGTAAAGGGTACGCAGTATTTT

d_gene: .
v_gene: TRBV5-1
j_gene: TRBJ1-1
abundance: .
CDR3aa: CASSLRGGTEAFF
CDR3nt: TGCGCCAGCAGCTTGAGGGGAGGAACTGAAGCTTTCTTT

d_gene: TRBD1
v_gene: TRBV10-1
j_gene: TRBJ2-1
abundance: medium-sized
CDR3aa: CATYRGQEQFF
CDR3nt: TGCGCCACTTATAGGGGACAGGAGCAGTTCTTC

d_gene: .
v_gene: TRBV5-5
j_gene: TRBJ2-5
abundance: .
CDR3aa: CASSLVPVGYQETQYF
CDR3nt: TGTGCCAGCAGCTTGGTCCCGGTAGGGTACCAAGAGACCCAGTACTTC

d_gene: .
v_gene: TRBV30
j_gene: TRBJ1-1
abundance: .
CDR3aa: CAWRTGVRFGGEAFF
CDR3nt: TGTGCCTGGAGGACGGGAGTTCGCTTCGGGGGTGAAGCTTTCTTT

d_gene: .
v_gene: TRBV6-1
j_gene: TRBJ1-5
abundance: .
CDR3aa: CASSEIWVGGNQPQHF
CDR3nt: TGTGCCAGCAGTGAAATATGGGTAGGAGGCAATCAGCCCCAGCATTTT

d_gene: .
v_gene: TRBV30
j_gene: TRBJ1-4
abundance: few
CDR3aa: CAWSVPARTNEKLFF
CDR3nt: TGTGCCTGGAGTGTTCCGGCCAGAACTAATGAAAAACTGTTTTTT

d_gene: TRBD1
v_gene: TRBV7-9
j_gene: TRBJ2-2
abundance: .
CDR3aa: CASSPTTGGVGTGELFF
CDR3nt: TGTGCCAGCAGCCCGACAACAGGGGGTGTTGGCACCGGGGAGCTGTTTTTT

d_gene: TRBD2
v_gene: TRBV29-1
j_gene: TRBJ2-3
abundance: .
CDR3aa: CSANLAGDTQYF
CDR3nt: TGCAGCGCGAATCTAGCGGGAGATACGCAGTATTTT

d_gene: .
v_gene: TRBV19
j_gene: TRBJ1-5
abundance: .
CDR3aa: CASTPRADSNQPQHF
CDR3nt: TGTGCCAGTACCCCCCGGGCGGATAGCAATCAGCCCCAGCATTTT

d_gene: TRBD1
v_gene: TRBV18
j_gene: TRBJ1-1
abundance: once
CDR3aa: CASSPPNSGQGKGTEAFF
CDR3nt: TGTGCCAGCTCACCACCTAACTCGGGACAGGGAAAGGGGACTGAAGCTTTCTTT

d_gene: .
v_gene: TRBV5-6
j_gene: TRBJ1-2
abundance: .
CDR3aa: CASSFASGNGYTF
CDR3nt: TGTGCCAGCAGCTTTGCATCGGGGAATGGCTACACCTTC

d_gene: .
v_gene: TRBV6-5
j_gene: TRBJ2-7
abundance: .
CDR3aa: CASRKGVINEQYF
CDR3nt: TGTGCCAGCAGAAAGGGGGTAATCAACGAGCAGTACTTC

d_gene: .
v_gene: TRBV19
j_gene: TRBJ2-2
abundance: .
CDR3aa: CASSSDKGQGLTGELFF
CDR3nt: TGTGCCAGTAGCTCAGATAAAGGTCAGGGACTCACCGGGGAGCTGTTTTTT

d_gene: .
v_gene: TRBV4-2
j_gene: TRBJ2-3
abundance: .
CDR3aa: CASSQQSDTQYF
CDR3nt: TGTGCCAGCAGCCAACAATCAGATACGCAGTATTTT

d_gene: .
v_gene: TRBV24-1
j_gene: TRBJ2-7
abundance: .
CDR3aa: CATSEGSRHEQYF
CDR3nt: TGTGCCACCAGTGAAGGCAGTCGCCACGAGCAGTACTTC

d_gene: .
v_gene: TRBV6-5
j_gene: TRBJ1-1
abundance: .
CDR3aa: CASRQGFETEAFF
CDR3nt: TGTGCCAGCAGGCAGGGTTTCGAAACTGAAGCTTTCTTT

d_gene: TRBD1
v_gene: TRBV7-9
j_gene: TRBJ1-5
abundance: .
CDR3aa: CASSLEQGGQPQHF
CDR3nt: TGTGCCAGCAGCTTAGAACAGGGGGGACAGCCCCAGCATTTT

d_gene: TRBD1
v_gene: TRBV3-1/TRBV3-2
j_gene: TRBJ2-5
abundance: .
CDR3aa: CASSRQGQETQYF
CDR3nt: TGTGCCAGCAGCCGACAGGGGCAAGAGACCCAGTACTTC

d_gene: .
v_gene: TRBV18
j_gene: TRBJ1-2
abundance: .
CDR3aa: CASSPSEQFQNYGYTF
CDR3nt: TGTGCCAGCTCACCATCCGAGCAGTTTCAAAACTATGGCTACACCTTC

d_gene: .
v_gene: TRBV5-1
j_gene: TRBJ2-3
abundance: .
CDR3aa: CASSLDLFGGGDTQYF
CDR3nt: TGCGCCAGCAGCTTGGATCTATTTGGGGGCGGGGATACGCAGTATTTT

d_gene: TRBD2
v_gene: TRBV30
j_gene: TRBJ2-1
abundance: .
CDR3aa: CAWSILGLAGARIF
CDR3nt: TGTGCCTGGTCGATTTTGGGACTAGCGGGGGCGCGGATCTTC

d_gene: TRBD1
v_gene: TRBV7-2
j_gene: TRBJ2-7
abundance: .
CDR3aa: CASSLAGQGGSYEQYF
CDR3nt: TGTGCCAGCAGCTTAGCGGGACAGGGGGGATCCTACGAGCAGTACTTC

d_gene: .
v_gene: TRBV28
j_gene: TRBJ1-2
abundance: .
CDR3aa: CASSLRGLNYGYTF
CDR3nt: TGTGCCAGCAGTTTGAGGGGCCTTAACTATGGCTACACCTTC

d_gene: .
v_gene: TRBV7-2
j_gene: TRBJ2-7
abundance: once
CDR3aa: CASSPRLTTGEQYF
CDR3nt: TGTGCCAGCAGCCCCCGTCTCACGACGGGGGAGCAGTACTTC

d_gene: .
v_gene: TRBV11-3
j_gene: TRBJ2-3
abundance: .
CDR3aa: CASGSPGTDTQYF
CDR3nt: TGTGCCAGCGGCTCCCCGGGCACAGATACGCAGTATTTT

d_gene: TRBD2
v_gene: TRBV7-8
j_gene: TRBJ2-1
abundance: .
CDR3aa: CASSRRVPGTTYNEQFF
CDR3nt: TGTGCCAGCAGCCGGAGGGTTCCGGGGACTACCTACAATGAGCAGTTCTTC

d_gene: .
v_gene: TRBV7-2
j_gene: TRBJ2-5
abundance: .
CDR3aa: CASSPDLGAALGETQYF
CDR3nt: TGTGCCAGCAGCCCAGATCTGGGAGCGGCCCTCGGAGAGACCCAGTACTTC

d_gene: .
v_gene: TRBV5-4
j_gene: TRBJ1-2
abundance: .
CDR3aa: CASSLVSGYGYTF
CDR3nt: TGTGCCAGCAGCTTGGTGTCAGGGTATGGCTACACCTTC

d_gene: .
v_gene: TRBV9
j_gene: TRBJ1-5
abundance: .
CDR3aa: CASSVGADRNQPQHF
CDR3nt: TGTGCCAGCAGCGTAGGGGCTGACAGGAATCAGCCCCAGCATTTT

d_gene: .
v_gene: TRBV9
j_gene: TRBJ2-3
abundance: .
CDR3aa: CASSVASGVADTQYF
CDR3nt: TGTGCCAGCAGCGTAGCTTCCGGGGTGGCAGATACGCAGTATTTT

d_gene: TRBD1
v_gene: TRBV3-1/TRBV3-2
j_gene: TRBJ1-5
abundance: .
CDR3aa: CASSPGQGINQPQHF
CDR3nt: TGTGCCAGCAGCCCGGGACAGGGGATCAATCAGCCCCAGCATTTT

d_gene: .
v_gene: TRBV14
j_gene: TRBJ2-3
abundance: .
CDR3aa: CASSQDSISTDTQYF
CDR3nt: TGTGCCAGCAGCCAAGATAGCATATCCACAGATACGCAGTATTTT